This T cell receptor (beta chain) was sequenced during a study of T cell responses to AZD1222 COVID-19 vaccine. For this clone: Its specificity is not known.

Study results and caveats: Clonal diversity was possibly underestimated; the donors were predominantly white British and more often female. Just a handful of AZD1222 recipients tested seropositive at baseline.

Using immunoSEQ multiplex PCR, the repertoire was profiled, and TCRdb retains in-frame clones only, with some absent. The table records approximately 100,000 clones, 70% to 90% of them present only once. V was trimmed by 0 bases and J by 1 base, leaving 9 bases between them. Germline V lookup: CDR1 MNHNY, CDR2 SVGAGI (reference sequence). This CDR3 contains 15 residues. The J gene is TRBJ1-1, the V gene TRBV6-6, with D possibly matching TRBD1 (5 bases). The source of this sequence is an adult who received the AZD1222 COVID-19 vaccine. Sequences were derived from peripheral blood, sampled 28 days after the second AZD1222 dose. Here the CDR3 reads CASSYSDISNTEAFF. CDR3 bases: TGTGCCAGCAGTTACTCGGACATATCGAACACTGAAGCTTTCTTT.